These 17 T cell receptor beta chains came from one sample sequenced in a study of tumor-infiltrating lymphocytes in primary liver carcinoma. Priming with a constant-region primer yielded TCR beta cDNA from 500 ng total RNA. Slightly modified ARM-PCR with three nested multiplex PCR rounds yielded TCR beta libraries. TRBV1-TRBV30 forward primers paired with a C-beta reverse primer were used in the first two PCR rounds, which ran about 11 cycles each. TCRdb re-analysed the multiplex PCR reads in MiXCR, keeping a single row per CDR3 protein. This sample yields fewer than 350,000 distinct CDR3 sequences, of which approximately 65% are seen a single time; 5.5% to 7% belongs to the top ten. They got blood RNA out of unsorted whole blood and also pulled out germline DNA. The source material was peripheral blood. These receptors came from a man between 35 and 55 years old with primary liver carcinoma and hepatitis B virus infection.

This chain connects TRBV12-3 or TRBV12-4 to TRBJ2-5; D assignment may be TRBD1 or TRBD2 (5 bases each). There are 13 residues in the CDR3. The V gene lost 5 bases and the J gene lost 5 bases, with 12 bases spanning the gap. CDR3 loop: CASSVNGTETQYF. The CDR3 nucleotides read TGTGCCAGCAGTGTTAACGGGACCGAGACCCAGTACTTC.

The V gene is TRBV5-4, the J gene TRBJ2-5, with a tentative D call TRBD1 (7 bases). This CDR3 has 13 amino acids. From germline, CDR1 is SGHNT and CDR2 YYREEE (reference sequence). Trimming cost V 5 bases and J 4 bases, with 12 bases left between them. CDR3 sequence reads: CASREGTVETQYF. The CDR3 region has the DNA TGTGCCAGCAGGGAGGGGACAGTAGAGACCCAGTACTTC.

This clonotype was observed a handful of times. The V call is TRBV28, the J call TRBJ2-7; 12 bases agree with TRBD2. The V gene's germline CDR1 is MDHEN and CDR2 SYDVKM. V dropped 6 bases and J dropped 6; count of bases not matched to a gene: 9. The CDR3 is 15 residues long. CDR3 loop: CASRPTSGRLGEQYF. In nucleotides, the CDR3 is TGTGCCAGCAGACCGACTAGCGGGAGACTTGGCGAGCAGTACTTC.

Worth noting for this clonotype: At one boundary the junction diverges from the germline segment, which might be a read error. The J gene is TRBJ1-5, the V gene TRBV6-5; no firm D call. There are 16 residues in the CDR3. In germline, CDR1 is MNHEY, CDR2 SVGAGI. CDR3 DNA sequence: TGTACCAGCCTCCGGGTTGGCCCCGGTAGCAATCAGCCCCAGCATTTT. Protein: CTSLRVGPGSNQPQHF.

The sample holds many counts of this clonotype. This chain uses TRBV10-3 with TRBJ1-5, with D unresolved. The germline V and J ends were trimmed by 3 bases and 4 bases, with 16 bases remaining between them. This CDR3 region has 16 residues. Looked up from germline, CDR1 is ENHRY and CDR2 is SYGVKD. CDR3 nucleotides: TGTGCCATCAGTGACCCAAGGGCAGGAGGGAATCAGCCCCAGCATTTT. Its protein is CAISDPRAGGNQPQHF.

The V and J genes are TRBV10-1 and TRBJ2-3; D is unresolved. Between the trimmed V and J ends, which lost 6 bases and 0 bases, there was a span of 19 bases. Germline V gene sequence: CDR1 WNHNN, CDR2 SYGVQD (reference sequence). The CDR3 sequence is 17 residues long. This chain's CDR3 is CASSHSLAPTSTDTQYF. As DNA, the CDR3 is TGCGCCAGCAGCCACAGCTTGGCTCCAACCAGCACAGATACGCAGTATTTT.

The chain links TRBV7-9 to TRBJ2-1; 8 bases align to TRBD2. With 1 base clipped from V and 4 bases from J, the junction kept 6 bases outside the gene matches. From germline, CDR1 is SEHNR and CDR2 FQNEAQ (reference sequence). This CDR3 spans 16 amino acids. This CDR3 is CASSLVTAGEYNEQFF. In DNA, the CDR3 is TGTGCCAGCAGCTTAGTTACAGCGGGAGAGTACAATGAGCAGTTCTTC.

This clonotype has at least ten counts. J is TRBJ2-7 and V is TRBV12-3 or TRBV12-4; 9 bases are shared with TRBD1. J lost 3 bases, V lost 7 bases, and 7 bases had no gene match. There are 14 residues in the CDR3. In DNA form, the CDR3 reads TGTGCCAGCACCATGACAGGGGGTTTCTACGAGCAGTACTTC. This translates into CASTMTGGFYEQYF.

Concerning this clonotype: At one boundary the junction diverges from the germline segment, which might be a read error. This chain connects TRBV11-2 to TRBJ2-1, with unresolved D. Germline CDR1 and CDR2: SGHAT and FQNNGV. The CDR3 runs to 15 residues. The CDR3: CASSLRNSSYNGQFF. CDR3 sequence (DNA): TGTGCCAGCAGCCTCCGGAACAGTTCCTACAATGGGCAGTTCTTC.

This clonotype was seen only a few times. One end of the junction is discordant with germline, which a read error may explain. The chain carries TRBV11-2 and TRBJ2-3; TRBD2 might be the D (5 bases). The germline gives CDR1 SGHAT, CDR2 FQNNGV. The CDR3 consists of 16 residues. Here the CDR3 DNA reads TGTGCCAGCGGCCCTGGGGTAGCGATTAAAACAGATACGCAGTATTTC. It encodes CASGPGVAIKTDTQYF.

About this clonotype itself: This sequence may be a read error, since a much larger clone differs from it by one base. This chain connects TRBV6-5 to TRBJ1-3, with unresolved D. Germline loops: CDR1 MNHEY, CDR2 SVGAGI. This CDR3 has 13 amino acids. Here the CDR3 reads CASRTGSRNTICF. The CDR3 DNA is TGTGCCAGCAGGACCGGGTCCCGAAACACCATATGTTTT.

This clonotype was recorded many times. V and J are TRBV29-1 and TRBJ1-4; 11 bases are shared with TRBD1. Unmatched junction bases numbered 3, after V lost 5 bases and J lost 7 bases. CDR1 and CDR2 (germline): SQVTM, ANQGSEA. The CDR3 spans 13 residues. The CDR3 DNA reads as TGCAGCGTTAGGACAGGGGGCGGTGAAAAACTGTTTTTT. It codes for CSVRTGGGEKLFF.

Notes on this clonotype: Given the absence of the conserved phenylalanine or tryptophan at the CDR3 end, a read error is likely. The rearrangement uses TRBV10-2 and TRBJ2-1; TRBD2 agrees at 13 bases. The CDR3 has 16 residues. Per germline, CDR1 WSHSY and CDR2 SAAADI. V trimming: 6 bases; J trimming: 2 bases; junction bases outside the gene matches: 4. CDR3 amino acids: CASRPGTSGTYNEQFL. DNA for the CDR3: TGCGCCAGCAGACCCGGGACTAGCGGGACCTACAATGAGCAGTTCTTA.

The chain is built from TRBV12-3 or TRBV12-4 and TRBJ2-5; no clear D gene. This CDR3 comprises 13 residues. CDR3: CTITVNDQETQYF. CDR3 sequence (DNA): TGTACCATCACCGTGAACGACCAAGAGACCCAGTACTTC.

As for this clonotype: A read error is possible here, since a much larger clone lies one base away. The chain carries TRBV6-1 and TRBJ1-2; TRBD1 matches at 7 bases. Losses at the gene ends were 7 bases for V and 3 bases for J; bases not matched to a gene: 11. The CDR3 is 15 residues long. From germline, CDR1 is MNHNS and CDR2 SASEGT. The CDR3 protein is CASTLQGTYDYGYTF. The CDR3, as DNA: TGTGCCAGCACACTACAGGGGACGTACGACTATGGCTACACCTTC.

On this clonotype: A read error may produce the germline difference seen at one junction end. The CDR3, as DNA: TGTGTCAGCAGTTCTTCAGGACAGGGGGGGTACGAGCAGTACTTC. As protein: CVSSSSGQGGYEQYF. This sequence joins TRBV12-3 or TRBV12-4 and TRBJ2-7; 10 bases are a match to TRBD1. This CDR3 is 15 amino acids long.

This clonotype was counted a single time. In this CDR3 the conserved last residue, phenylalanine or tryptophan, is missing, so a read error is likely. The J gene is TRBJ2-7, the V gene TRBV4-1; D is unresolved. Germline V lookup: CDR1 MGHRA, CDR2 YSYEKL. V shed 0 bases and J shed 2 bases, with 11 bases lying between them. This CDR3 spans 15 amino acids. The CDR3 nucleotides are TGCGCCAGCAGCCAAGAACAGCGTATAACCTACGAGCAGTACCTC. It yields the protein CASSQEQRITYEQYL.